This TCR beta chain was documented in a study of blood T cell repertoires in COVID-19. Study details: PBMCs, B-cell-depleted T cells, or T cells were the source of the cDNA or gDNA that made up the material.

CDR3 length equals 15 residues. Per the germline V gene, CDR1 is MNHEY and CDR2 is SVGEGT. The J segment lost 5 bases and the V segment lost 5 bases, leaving 6 bases of the junction unmatched. The method was immunoSEQ multiplex PCR; TCRdb's version includes in-frame clones alone and lacks a portion of them. The sample consists of some 300,000 clones, around nine tenths of them appearing once. The sequence derives from a woman in her thirties who had recovered from COVID-19. V and J are TRBV6-2 or TRBV6-3 and TRBJ2-1, with 10 bases matching TRBD2. The specimen was PBMCs or T cells enriched from blood (not recorded which). The DNA of the CDR3 is TGTGCCAGCAGTATACTAGCGGGACCGGACAATGAGCAGTTCTTC. It specifies CASSILAGPDNEQFF.